The 9 T cell receptor beta chains presented below share a single source sample, sequenced in a study of blood T cell repertoires in COVID-19. Clones were read by immunoSEQ multiplex PCR, and TCRdb kept only the in-frame ones, dropping some. The sample includes 250,000 to 400,000 clones, roughly 90% of them seen just once. Sequencing used PBMCs or T cells enriched from blood (not recorded which). Receptors were obtained from a man aged 60 to 75 who had recovered from COVID-19.

This clone was detected only once. The chain carries TRBV20-1 and TRBJ2-3; TRBD2 agrees at 9 bases. Germline assignment: CDR1 DFQATT and CDR2 SNEGSKA (reference sequence). V dropped 3 bases and J dropped 2; count of bases not matched to a gene: 6. There are 15 residues in the CDR3. The CDR3 spells CSASGAGGLTDTQYF. The DNA for the CDR3 is TGCAGTGCTAGTGGGGCGGGAGGGCTCACAGATACGCAGTATTTT.

The V and J genes are TRBV11-1 and TRBJ2-7, with 15 nucleotides matching TRBD2. This CDR3 spans 17 amino acids. V shed 0 bases, J shed 2 bases, and the junction held 2 bases outside the gene matches. Germline assignment: CDR1 SGHAT and CDR2 FQDESV (reference sequence). The CDR3 coding sequence is TGTGCCAGCAGCTTAGCGCGGACTAGCGGGAGGGCCTACGAGCAGTACTTC. It encodes CASSLARTSGRAYEQYF.

This sequence joins TRBV5-1 and TRBJ1-1; a weak D match, TRBD1 (5 bases). The CDR3 length is 16 residues. Trimming took 1 base from V and 0 from J, leaving 13 bases between them. Germline V CDR1 and CDR2: SGHRS, YFSETQ. CDR3 DNA: TGCGCCAGCAGCTTGTCAGGGCCTGAGATGAACACTGAAGCTTTCTTT. The encoded protein is CASSLSGPEMNTEAFF.

This sequence joins TRBV24-1 and TRBJ2-3; TRBD2 matches at 12 bases. The CDR3 is 17 residues long. Germline V gives CDR1 KGHDR, CDR2 SFDVKD. The V and J ends lost 1 base and 0 bases, in that order; junction bases with no gene match: 1. This CDR3 is CATSDFGTSGSTDTQYF. The CDR3 nucleotides read TGTGCCACCAGTGATTTTGGGACTAGCGGGAGCACAGATACGCAGTATTTT.

V is TRBV28 and J is TRBJ1-2; perhaps TRBD1 as D (6 bases). Germline CDR1 MDHEN, CDR2 SYDVKM. This CDR3 has 17 amino acids. Trimming removed 10 bases from V and 2 bases from J, with 26 bases in between. In nucleotides, the CDR3 is TGTGCCACCTTCATTAGGGGGGGTTCTTCCCTCAACTATGGCTACACCTTC. It yields the protein CATFIRGGSSLNYGYTF.

This clone has only a few counts. The CDR3 DNA is TGCGCCAGCAGCTTGGTGACTAGCGGTATCGGGGAGCTGTTTTTT. It translates to CASSLVTSGIGELFF. The chain uses TRBV5-1 and TRBJ2-2, with 9 bases identical to TRBD2. Germline-derived CDR1 and CDR2 are SGHRS and YFSETQ. V gave up 0 bases and J gave up 7 bases; unmatched junction bases: 4. The CDR3 is 15 amino acids. The variable domain in full, completed from reference TRBV5-1 and TRBJ2-2, reads KAGVTQTPRYLIKTRGQQVTLSCSPISGHRSVSWYQQTPGQGLQFLFEYFSETQRNKGNFPGRFSGRQFSNSRSEMNVSTLELGDSALYLCASSLVTSGIGELFFGEGSRLTVL.

The rearrangement joins TRBV5-1 to TRBJ1-5; TRBD1 might be the D (6 bases). CDR1 and CDR2 (germline): SGHRS, YFSETQ. The CDR3 runs to 15 residues. The ends were cut back, 3 bases at V and 3 bases at J, with 13 bases in the middle. The DNA of the CDR3 is TGCGCCAGCAGCTGGGGACAAAATCCCAATCAGCCCCAGCATTTT. Translation: CASSWGQNPNQPQHF.

CDR3 DNA: TGTGCCAGCAGTTTAAGCCTAGCGGGGACCTACGAGCAGTACTTC. Encoded protein: CASSLSLAGTYEQYF. The chain combines TRBV27 with TRBJ2-7, with 9 bases lining up with TRBD2. V was clipped by 2 bases and J by 2 bases; unmatched bases: 4. In germline, CDR1 is MNHEY, CDR2 SMNVEV (reference sequence). The CDR3 covers 15 residues.

The chain recombines TRBV6-5 with TRBJ1-5, with a possible D match to TRBD1 (5 bases). Germline V lookup: CDR1 MNHEY, CDR2 SVGAGI. Trimming took 11 bases from V and 7 from J, leaving 12 bases between them. The CDR3 sequence is 11 residues long. The chain's CDR3 is CASRGGQPQHF. The DNA for the CDR3 is TGTGCCTCTAGGGGAGGGCAGCCCCAGCATTTT.